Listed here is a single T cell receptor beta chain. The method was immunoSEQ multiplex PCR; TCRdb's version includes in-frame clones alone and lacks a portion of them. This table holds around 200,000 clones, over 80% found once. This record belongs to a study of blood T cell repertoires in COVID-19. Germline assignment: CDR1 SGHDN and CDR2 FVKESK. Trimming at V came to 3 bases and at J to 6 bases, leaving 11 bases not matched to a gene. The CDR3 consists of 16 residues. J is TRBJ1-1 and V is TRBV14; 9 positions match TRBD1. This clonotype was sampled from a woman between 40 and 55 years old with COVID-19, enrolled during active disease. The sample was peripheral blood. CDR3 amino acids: CASSQFSTGGRAEAFF. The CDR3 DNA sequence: TGTGCCAGCAGCCAGTTCAGCACAGGGGGCAGAGCTGAAGCTTTCTTT.